These 19 T cell receptor beta chains were all obtained from the same sample, sequenced in a study of chemoradiotherapy in HPV16-positive cancers. Assay: immunoSEQ multiplex PCR; the TCRdb copy retains only in-frame clones and omits some. In the table there are 35,000 to 45,000 clones, approximately 73% of which are singletons. Specimen: blood, collected from a patient who underwent chemoradiotherapy. These receptors were collected from a human donor with HPV-associated anogenital cancer.

V usage is TRBV20-1 and J usage is TRBJ1-1; D remains ambiguous. Trimming cost V 4 bases and J 6 bases, with 9 bases left between them. Germline V lookup: CDR1 DFQATT, CDR2 SNEGSKA (reference sequence). This CDR3 is built from 11 residues. The CDR3 here is CSAIPGAEAFF. The CDR3 bases are TGCAGTGCTATTCCGGGCGCTGAAGCTTTCTTT.

This clone was counted a single time. J is TRBJ2-7 and V is TRBV25-1; D uncertain. Germline values: CDR1 MGHDK, CDR2 SYGVNS. The CDR3 sequence is 10 residues long. V lost 3 bases to trimming and J lost 6 bases, with 3 bases between them. Written as DNA, the CDR3 is TGTGCCAGCAGTGAGATCGAGCAGTACTTC. Translated: CASSEIEQYF.

In this sample, this clone turned up once. The CDR3 here is CASSLVRVETQYF. The CDR3 coding sequence is TGTGCCAGCAGCTTGGTTCGTGTGGAGACCCAGTACTTC. The gene calls are TRBV5-6 and TRBJ2-5; D not certain. V was pared by 0 bases and J by 5 bases, with 8 bases between. Germline lookup yields CDR1 SGHDT and CDR2 YYEEEE. The CDR3 has 13 amino acids.

V gene TRBV12-5 combines with J gene TRBJ2-3; the D gene is possibly TRBD2 (5 bases). Trimming shortened V by 6 bases and J by 4 bases, and 14 bases separated the two germline ends. The CDR3 loop spans 14 amino acids. The germline V gene encodes CDR1 LGHNT and CDR2 FRNRAP. The chain's CDR3 is CASGQFSVADTQYF. DNA of the CDR3: TGTGCTAGTGGCCAATTTAGCGTGGCAGATACGCAGTATTTT. Looking up the rest from reference TRBV12-5 and TRBJ2-3 gives the full variable domain: DARVTQTPRHKVTEMGQEVTMRCQPILGHNTVFWYRQTMMQGLELLAYFRNRAPLDDSGMPKDRFSAEMPDATLATLKIQPSEPRDSAVYFCASGQFSVADTQYFGPGTRLTVL.

The chain couples TRBV11-2 to TRBJ2-5, with D perhaps TRBD1 (5 bases). The CDR3 extends over 15 amino acids. Germline CDR1 and CDR2: SGHAT and FQNNGV. Deletions cut 0 bases from V and 5 bases from J, with 13 bases between. In DNA, the CDR3 is TGTGCCAGCAGCTTAGACCTCAGGGTCGAGGAGACCCAGTACTTC. Protein product: CASSLDLRVEETQYF. Filled out from reference TRBV11-2 and TRBJ2-5, the complete variable domain reads EAGVAQSPRYKIIEKRQSVAFWCNPISGHATLYWYQQILGQGPKLLIQFQNNGVVDDSQLPKDRFSAERLKGVDSTLKIQPAKLEDSAVYLCASSLDLRVEETQYFGPGTRLLVL.

In this sample, this clone turned up a few times. This chain links TRBV7-2 with TRBJ1-2; 7 nucleotides line up with TRBD1. The CDR3 consists of 14 residues. With V trimmed by 4 bases and J by 6 bases, 8 bases remained unmatched. Per germline, CDR1 SGHTA and CDR2 FQGNSA. CDR3 nucleotide sequence: TGTGCCAGCAGCTACGGGACAGCCCGCGATGGCTACACCTTC. It is translated as CASSYGTARDGYTF.

The chain is built from TRBV7-8 and TRBJ2-7, with TRBD2 as a possible D gene (5 bases). Germline V gene sequence: CDR1 SGHVS, CDR2 FQNEAQ. This CDR3 contains 15 residues. V was shortened by 5 bases and J by 4 bases, with 18 bases between the two germline ends. The CDR3 reads CASSAQAGARYEQYF. The CDR3 DNA sequence: TGTGCCAGCAGCGCCCAGGCGGGTGCGAGATACGAGCAGTACTTC.

The sample holds a few counts of this clone. The CDR3 nucleotides are TGTGCCAGCAGCTTGGGGCCGTTCGAGGAGCAGTACTTC. Protein sequence: CASSLGPFEEQYF. The chain joins TRBV5-4 to TRBJ2-7; D remains ambiguous. The CDR3 is made up of 13 amino acids. V shed 0 bases and J shed 7 bases, with 11 bases lying between them. Germline V lookup: CDR1 SGHNT, CDR2 YYREEE (reference sequence).

V and J are TRBV2 and TRBJ2-4, with D unclear. Germline assignment: CDR1 SNHLY and CDR2 FYNNEI. Trimming left V 6 bases short and J 0 bases short, with 9 bases between. CDR3 size: 14 residues. The CDR3 spells CASRRGLAKNIQYF. The CDR3 DNA is TGTGCCAGCAGGCGAGGTCTAGCCAAAAACATTCAGTACTTC.

The V gene is TRBV18, the J gene TRBJ2-7; D might be TRBD1 or TRBD2, each matching 5 bases. The CDR3 extends over 14 amino acids. Germline V gene sequence: CDR1 KGHSH, CDR2 LQKENI. The germline V and J ends were trimmed by 3 bases and 0 bases, with 9 bases remaining between them. The DNA of the CDR3 is TGTGCCAGCTCACCCGGGACGTACTCCTACGAGCAGTACTTC. Translation: CASSPGTYSYEQYF.

This clone was observed a few times. This rearrangement joins TRBV29-1 to TRBJ1-1; D may be TRBD1 (5 bases). The CDR3 runs 13 residues. The germline gives CDR1 SQVTM, CDR2 ANQGSEA. V gave up 3 bases and J gave up 1 base, with 9 bases separating them. CDR3 nucleotide sequence: TGCAGCGTTGACCCCACAGGGAACACTGAAGCTTTCTTT. Amino acids: CSVDPTGNTEAFF.

In its sample, this clone was seen a few times. The rearrangement uses TRBV7-2 and TRBJ1-5, with a possible D match to TRBD1 (6 bases). Germline CDR1 reads SGHTA; CDR2 reads FQGNSA. Trimming cost V 1 base and J 6 bases, with 16 bases left between them. This CDR3 has 16 amino acids. CDR3 residues: CASSLGDMLEGQPQHF. CDR3 nucleotides: TGTGCCAGCAGCTTAGGGGACATGCTGGAAGGTCAGCCCCAGCATTTT.

This chain connects TRBV9 to TRBJ2-7; D is unclear. The CDR3 consists of 13 residues. Germline-derived CDR1 and CDR2 are SGDLS and YYNGEE. The V end lost 4 bases, the J end lost 1 base, and 9 bases lay between the germline ends. CDR3 bases: TGTGCCAGCAGCCGAGGCGGATCCTACGAGCAGTACTTC. Amino acids: CASSRGGSYEQYF.

This chain links TRBV9 with TRBJ1-1; D is unresolved. CDR3 length: 13 amino acids. The V gene's germline CDR1 is SGDLS and CDR2 YYNGEE. The ends were cut back, 3 bases at V and 1 base at J, with 7 bases in the middle. The CDR3 coding sequence is TGTGCCAGCAGCGAGTCCGCGAACACTGAAGCTTTCTTT. It codes for CASSESANTEAFF.

The chain links TRBV19 to TRBJ2-4, with D tentatively TRBD1 (6 bases). Germline V gives CDR1 LNHDA, CDR2 SQIVND (reference sequence). Trimming removed 5 bases from V and 1 base from J, with 18 bases in between. CDR3 length: 17 amino acids. CDR3 coding DNA: TGTGCCAGTAGTGAAGTATCGGCAGGGGACGCCAAAAACATTCAGTACTTC. Translating gives CASSEVSAGDAKNIQYF.

The chain links TRBV5-1 to TRBJ2-3; D is unclear. Per the germline V gene, CDR1 is SGHRS and CDR2 is YFSETQ. Trimming took off 0 bases at V and 6 bases at J, with 8 bases between the two ends. The CDR3 has 13 residues. The CDR3: CASSLAAVDTQYF. The DNA of the CDR3 is TGCGCCAGCAGCTTGGCCGCGGTGGATACGCAGTATTTT.

The rearrangement joins TRBV29-1 to TRBJ1-5; tentative D call: TRBD1 (5 bases). With 7 bases removed from V and 1 base from J, the gap between germline ends came to 8 bases. The CDR3 totals 12 residues. CDR1 and CDR2 (germline): SQVTM, ANQGSEA. CDR3 sequence reads: CSAGGSNQPQHF. The CDR3 DNA is TGCAGCGCCGGGGGGAGCAATCAGCCCCAGCATTTT.

The chain employs TRBV18 and TRBJ2-1; 10 bases fit TRBD2. The germline V gene has CDR1 KGHSH and CDR2 LQKENI. The CDR3 spans 16 residues. The trim removed 1 base at V and 2 bases at J, leaving 2 bases unmatched. The CDR3 nucleotides read TGTGCCAGCTCACCACAACTAGCGGGAACCTACAATGAGCAGTTCTTC. The encoded protein is CASSPQLAGTYNEQFF. The whole variable domain, remainder taken from reference TRBV18 and TRBJ2-1, is NAGVMQNPRHLVRRRGQEARLRCSPMKGHSHVYWYRQLPEEGLKFMVYLQKENIIDESGMPKERFSAEFPKEGPSILRIQQVVRGDSAAYFCASSPQLAGTYNEQFFGPGTRLTVL.

The chain has TRBV14 and TRBJ1-3; 7 nucleotides line up with TRBD1. V lost 0 bases to trimming and J lost 7 bases; unmatched junction nucleotides: 6. The CDR3 contains 15 residues. CDR1 SGHDN and CDR2 FVKESK come from the germline V gene. The CDR3 nucleotides read TGTGCCAGCAGCCAAGATCTTCCAGGGGGGAACACCATATATTTT. The encoded protein is CASSQDLPGGNTIYF.